Sequencing of this T cell receptor (beta chain) was carried out in a study of T cell repertoires in cytomegalovirus infection. As for the study in general: It can be stated that public TCR beta signatures indicated CMV infection as well as a matching HLA type. General study results and limits: Ex vivo, HLA-C-restricted CMV-specific TCR beta clonotypes prevailed over the rest of the response. The study identified carriers of CMV plus the relevant HLA from cumulative public TCR beta family frequency.

Via MiXCR, TCRdb re-called the reads, giving one row per CDR3 protein. The profile shows approximately 180,000 distinct CDR3 sequences, about a sixth of them singletons. This CDR3 comprises 15 residues. The V gene lost 5 bases and the J gene lost 10 bases, with 23 bases spanning the gap. CDR1 is SGHVS, CDR2 FQNEAQ, per germline. This clonotype was picked up many times. The antigen is undetermined. Material for sequencing was CD8+ T cells from PBMCs. The source is a human donor in good health (CMV status not recorded). Some clones in this sample may be carry-over from other donors' samples. The gene calls are TRBV7-8 and TRBJ1-1; D remains ambiguous. The CDR3 loop is CASSPRTDSAFGAFF. In nucleotides, the CDR3 is TGTGCCAGCAGCCCACGTACGGACTCGGCTTTCGGAGCTTTCTTT.